This T cell receptor (beta chain) was sequenced during a study of T-cell memory formation after mild COVID-19. Whole-study results and caveats: Whereas later expanders leaned CD4+, clones contracting day 15 to 85 showed a balanced CD4/CD8 makeup. Unconfirmed was the SARS-CoV-2 specificity of second-wave clones that peaked on day 37.

From the 5' RACE reads, TCRdb called clonotypes with MiXCR, one entry per CDR3 protein. The sample has 400,000 to 550,000 distinct CDR3 sequences, roughly 25% seen once. The CDR3 is made up of 15 amino acids. Germline V gene data show CDR1 as SGHRS and CDR2 as YFSETQ. With 4 bases clipped from V and 2 bases from J, the junction kept 6 bases outside the gene matches. In the case of this clonotype: Its cognate antigen is unknown.

This chain links TRBV5-1 with TRBJ2-5; 9 nucleotides line up with TRBD1. The source of this sequence is an adult woman who had mild COVID-19 (a few samples of this study predate the infection). Cell type and time point are not known. Material: PBMCs or a T cell subset sorted from them (not recorded which). CDR3 loop: CASSAMTGGQETQYF. CDR3 coding DNA: TGCGCCAGCAGCGCGATGACAGGGGGGCAAGAGACCCAGTACTTC.